The present T cell receptor beta chain was sequenced within a study of blood T cell repertoires in COVID-19. Overall study: Sites in the United States, Italy and Spain provided acute and convalescent COVID-19 samples.

Assay: immunoSEQ multiplex PCR; the TCRdb copy retains only in-frame clones and omits some. The sample has 100,000 to 150,000 clones; around three quarters are singletons. The sequence was obtained from a woman in her 70s with acute or convalescent COVID-19. Sample: peripheral blood.

This CDR3 reads CASGLGLGSTSGNTIYF. The CDR3 DNA follows: TGTGCTAGTGGTTTGGGCTTGGGCTCAACCTCTGGAAACACCATATATTTT. The chain has TRBV12-5 and TRBJ1-3, with unresolved D. From germline, CDR1 is LGHNT and CDR2 FRNRAP. There are 17 residues in the CDR3. The V and J ends lost 1 base and 0 bases respectively, with 13 bases between them.